This entry describes one TCR beta chain. The antigen is undetermined. These data are taken from a study of T-cell memory formation after mild COVID-19. Study findings and constraints: Balance between CD4 and CD8 was seen in clones contracting day 15 to 85, and a CD4+ lean was seen in later expanders. The pre-infection memory compartment contained some responding clones, suggesting cross-reactive memory joined.

The V and J ends lost 7 bases and 1 base respectively, with 17 bases between them. The CDR3 contains 16 residues. A single record per CDR3 protein comes from TCRdb applying MiXCR to the 5' RACE reads. Seen here are fewer than 450,000 distinct CDR3 sequences, roughly 21% observed once, and the top ten hold 9.5% to 15%. Sequencing input: PBMCs or a T cell subset sorted from them (not recorded which). This receptor was identified in an adult woman who had mild COVID-19 (a few samples of this study predate the infection). Cell type and time point are not known. The J gene is TRBJ1-5, the V gene TRBV12-3 or TRBV12-4, with D perhaps matching TRBD1 (5 bases). The CDR3 DNA is TGTGCCAGCATACGCGCCGGGGGGGAAAGCAATCAGCCCCAGCATTTT. Protein: CASIRAGGESNQPQHF.